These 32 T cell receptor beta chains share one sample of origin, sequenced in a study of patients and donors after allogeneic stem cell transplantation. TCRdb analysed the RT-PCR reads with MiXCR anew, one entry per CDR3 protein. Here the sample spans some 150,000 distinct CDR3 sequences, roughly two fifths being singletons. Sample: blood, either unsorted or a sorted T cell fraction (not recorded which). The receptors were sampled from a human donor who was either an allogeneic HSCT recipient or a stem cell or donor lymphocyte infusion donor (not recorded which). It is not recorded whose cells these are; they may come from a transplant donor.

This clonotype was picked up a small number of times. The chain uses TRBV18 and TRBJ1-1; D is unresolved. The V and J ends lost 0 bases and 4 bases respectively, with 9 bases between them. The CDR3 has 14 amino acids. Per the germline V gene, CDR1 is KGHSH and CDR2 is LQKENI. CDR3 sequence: CASSPPGRSTEAFF. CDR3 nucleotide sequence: TGTGCCAGCTCACCACCGGGAAGGAGCACTGAAGCTTTCTTT.

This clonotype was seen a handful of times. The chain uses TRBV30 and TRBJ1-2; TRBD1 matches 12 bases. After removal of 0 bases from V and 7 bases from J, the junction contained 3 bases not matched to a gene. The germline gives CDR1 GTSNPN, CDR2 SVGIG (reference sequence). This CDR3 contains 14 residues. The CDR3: CAWSVGDRGPGYTF. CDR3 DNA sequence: TGTGCCTGGAGTGTCGGGGACAGGGGGCCTGGCTACACCTTC.

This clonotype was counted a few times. CDR3 sequence: CSVGTVNQAFF. CDR3 nucleotide sequence: TGCAGCGTAGGGACAGTTAACCAAGCTTTCTTT. The chain links TRBV29-1 to TRBJ1-1, with TRBD1 matching over 7 bases. The CDR3 extends over 11 amino acids. Looked up from germline, CDR1 is SQVTM and CDR2 is ANQGSEA. The J segment lost 9 bases and the V segment lost 6 bases, leaving 7 bases of the junction unmatched.

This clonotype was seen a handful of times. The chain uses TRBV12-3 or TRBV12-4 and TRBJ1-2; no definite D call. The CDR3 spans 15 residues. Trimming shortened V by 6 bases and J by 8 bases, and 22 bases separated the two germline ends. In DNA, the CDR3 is TGTGCCAGCAGCCCTATAGGGATTACGACGGGGGGCTACACCTTC. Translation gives CASSPIGITTGGYTF.

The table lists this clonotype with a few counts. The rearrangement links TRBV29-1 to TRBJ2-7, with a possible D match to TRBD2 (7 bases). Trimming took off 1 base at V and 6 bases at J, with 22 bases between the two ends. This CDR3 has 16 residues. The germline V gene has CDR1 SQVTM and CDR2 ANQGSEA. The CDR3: CSVEGGGATGPREQYF. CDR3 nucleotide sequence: TGCAGCGTTGAAGGTGGGGGGGCTACTGGGCCCCGCGAGCAGTACTTC.

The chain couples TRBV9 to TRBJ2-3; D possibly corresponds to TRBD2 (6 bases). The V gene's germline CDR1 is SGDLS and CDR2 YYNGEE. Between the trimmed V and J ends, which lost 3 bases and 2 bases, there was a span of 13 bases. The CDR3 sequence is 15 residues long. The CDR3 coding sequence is TGTGCCAGCAGCGCATTGCGGGGCTCCACAGATACGCAGTATTTT. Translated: CASSALRGSTDTQYF.

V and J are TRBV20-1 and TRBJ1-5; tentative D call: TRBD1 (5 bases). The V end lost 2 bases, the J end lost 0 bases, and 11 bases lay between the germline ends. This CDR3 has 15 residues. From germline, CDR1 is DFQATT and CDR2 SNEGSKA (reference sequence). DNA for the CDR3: TGCAGTGCTAGACATACAGGTTATAGCAATCAGCCCCAGCATTTT. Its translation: CSARHTGYSNQPQHF.

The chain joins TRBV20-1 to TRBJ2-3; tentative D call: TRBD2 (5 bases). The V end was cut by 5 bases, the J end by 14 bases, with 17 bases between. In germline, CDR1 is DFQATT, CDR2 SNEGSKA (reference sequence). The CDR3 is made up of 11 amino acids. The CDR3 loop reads CSAGNARVAYF. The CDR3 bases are TGCAGTGCTGGGAACGCGCGGGTTGCGTATTTT.

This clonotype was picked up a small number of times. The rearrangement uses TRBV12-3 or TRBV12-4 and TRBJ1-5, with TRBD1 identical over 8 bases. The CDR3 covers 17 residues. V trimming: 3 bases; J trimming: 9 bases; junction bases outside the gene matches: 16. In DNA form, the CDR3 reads TGTGCCAGCAGTTTGGGGCCCAGGGGGCAGAATCTGGGGCCCCAGCATTTT. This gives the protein CASSLGPRGQNLGPQHF.

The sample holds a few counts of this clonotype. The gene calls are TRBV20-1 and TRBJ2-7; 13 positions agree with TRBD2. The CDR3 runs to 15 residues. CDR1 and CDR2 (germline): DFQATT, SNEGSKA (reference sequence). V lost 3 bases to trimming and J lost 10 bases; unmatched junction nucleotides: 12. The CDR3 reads CSARAPTSGGAEQYV. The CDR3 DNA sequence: TGCAGTGCTAGGGCCCCAACTAGCGGGGGGGCAGAACAGTACGTC.

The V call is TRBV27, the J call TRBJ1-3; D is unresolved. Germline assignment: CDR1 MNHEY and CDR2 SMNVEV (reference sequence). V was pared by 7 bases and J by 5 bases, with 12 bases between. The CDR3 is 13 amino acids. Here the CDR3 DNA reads TGTGCCAGCACGAAACTACAGAGAAACACCATATATTTT. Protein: CASTKLQRNTIYF.

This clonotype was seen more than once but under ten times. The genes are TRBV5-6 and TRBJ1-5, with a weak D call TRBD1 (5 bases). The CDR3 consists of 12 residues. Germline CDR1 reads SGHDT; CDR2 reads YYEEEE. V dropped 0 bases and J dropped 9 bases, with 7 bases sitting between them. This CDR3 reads CASSLGDGPQHF. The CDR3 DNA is TGTGCCAGCAGCTTGGGGGACGGGCCCCAGCATTTT.

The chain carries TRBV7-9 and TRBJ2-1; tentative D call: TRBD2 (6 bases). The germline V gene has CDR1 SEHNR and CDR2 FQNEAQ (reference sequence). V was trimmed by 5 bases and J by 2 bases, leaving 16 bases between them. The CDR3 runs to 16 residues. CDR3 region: CASSPSQGLPYNEQFF. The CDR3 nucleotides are TGTGCCAGCAGCCCAAGTCAGGGACTTCCCTACAATGAGCAGTTCTTC.

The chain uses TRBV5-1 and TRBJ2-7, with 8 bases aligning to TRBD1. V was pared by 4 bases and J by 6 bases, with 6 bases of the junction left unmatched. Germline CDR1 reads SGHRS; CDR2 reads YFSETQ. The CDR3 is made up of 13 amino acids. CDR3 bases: TGCGCCAGCAGCGTGACAGGGGCGGGCGAGCAGTACTTC. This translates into CASSVTGAGEQYF.

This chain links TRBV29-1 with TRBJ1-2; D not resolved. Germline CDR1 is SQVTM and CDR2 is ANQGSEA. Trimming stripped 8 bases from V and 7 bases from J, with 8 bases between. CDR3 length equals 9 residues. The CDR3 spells CSWVPGYTF. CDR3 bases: TGCAGCTGGGTGCCTGGCTACACCTTC. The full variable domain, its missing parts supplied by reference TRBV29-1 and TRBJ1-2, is SAVISQKPSRDICQRGTSLTIQCQVDSQVTMMFWYRQQPGQSLTLIATANQGSEATYESGFVIDKFPISRPNLTFSTLTVSNMSPEDSSIYLCSWVPGYTFGSGTRLTVV.

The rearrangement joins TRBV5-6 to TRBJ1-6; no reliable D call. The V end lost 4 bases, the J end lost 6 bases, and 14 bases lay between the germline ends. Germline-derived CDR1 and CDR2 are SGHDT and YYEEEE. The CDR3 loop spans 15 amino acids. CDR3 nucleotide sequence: TGTGCCAGCAGCCCCGCCCTTCGACTTAATTCACCCCTCCACTTT. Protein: CASSPALRLNSPLHF.

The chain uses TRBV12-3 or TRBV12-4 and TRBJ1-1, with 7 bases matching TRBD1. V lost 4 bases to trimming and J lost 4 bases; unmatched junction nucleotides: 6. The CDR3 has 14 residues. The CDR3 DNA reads TGTGCCAGCAGTTCAGGGGGTGGGTTCACTGAAGCTTTCTTT. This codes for CASSSGGGFTEAFF.

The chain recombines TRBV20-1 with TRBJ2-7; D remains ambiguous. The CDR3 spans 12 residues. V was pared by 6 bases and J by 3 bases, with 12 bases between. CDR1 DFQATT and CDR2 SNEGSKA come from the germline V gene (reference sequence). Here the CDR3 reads CSALGRGYEQYF. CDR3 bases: TGCAGTGCACTCGGAAGAGGCTACGAGCAGTACTTC.

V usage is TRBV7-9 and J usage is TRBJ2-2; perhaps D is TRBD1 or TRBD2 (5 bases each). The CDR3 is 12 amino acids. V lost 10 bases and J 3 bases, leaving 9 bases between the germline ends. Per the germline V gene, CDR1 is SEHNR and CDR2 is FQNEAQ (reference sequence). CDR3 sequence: CAKRGDTGELFF. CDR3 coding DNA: TGTGCCAAGAGGGGCGACACCGGGGAGCTGTTTTTT.

The CDR3 is CAWGLFGRNTEAFF. CDR3 in DNA: TGTGCCTGGGGTCTTTTTGGGAGGAACACTGAAGCTTTCTTT. The rearrangement joins TRBV30 to TRBJ1-1; D is ambiguous. The V end lost 5 bases, the J end lost 1 base, and 14 bases lay between the germline ends. The CDR3 contains 14 residues. The germline gives CDR1 GTSNPN, CDR2 SVGIG (reference sequence).

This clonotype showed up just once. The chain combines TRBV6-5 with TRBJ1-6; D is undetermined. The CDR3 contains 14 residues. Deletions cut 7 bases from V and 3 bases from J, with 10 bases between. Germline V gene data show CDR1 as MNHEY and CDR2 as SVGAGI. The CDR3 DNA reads TGTGCCAGCACCTACAAGCTCTATAATTCACCCCTCCACTTT. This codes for CASTYKLYNSPLHF.

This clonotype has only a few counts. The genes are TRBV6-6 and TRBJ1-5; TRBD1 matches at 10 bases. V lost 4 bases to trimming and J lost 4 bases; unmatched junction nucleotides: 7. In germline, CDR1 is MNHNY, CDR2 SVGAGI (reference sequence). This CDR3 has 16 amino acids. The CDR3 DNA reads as TGTGCCAGCAGTTCCGGGACAGGGGCCCGAAATCAGCCCCAGCATTTT. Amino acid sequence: CASSSGTGARNQPQHF.

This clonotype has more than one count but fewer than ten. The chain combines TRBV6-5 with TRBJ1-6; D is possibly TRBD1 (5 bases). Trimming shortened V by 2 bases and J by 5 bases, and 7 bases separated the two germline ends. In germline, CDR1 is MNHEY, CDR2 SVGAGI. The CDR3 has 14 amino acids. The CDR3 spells CASSYGGNNSPLHF. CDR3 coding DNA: TGTGCCAGCAGTTACGGGGGGAATAATTCACCCCTCCACTTT.

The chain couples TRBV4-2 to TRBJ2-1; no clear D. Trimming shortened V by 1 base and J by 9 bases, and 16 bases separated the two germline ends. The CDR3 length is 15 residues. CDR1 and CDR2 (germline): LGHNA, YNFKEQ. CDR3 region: CASSQVRVLPGEQFF. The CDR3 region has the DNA TGTGCCAGCAGCCAAGTCAGAGTCCTCCCTGGTGAGCAGTTCTTC.

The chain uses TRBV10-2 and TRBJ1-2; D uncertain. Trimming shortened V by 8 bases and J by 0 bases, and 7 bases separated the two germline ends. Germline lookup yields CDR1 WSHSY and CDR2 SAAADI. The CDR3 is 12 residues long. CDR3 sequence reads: CASGDPNYGYTF. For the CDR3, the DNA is TGCGCCAGCGGGGATCCTAACTATGGCTACACCTTC.

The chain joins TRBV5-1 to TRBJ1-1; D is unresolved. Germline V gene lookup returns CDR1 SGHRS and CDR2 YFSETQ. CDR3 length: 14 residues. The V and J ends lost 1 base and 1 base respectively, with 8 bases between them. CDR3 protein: CASSLNWWNTEAFF. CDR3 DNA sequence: TGCGCCAGCAGCTTGAATTGGTGGAACACTGAAGCTTTCTTT.

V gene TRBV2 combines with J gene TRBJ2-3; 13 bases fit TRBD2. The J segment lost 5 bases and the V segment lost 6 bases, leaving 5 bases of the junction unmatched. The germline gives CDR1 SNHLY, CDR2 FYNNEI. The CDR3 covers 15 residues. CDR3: CASRGTSGALDTQYF. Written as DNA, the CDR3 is TGTGCCAGCAGGGGGACTAGCGGGGCTCTAGATACGCAGTATTTT.

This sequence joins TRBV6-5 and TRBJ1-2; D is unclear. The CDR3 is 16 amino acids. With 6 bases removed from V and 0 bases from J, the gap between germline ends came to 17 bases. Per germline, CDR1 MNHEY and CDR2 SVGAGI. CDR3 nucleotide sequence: TGTGCCAGCAGACCGACCTACCGGTCCCCTAACTATGGCTACACCTTC. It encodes CASRPTYRSPNYGYTF.

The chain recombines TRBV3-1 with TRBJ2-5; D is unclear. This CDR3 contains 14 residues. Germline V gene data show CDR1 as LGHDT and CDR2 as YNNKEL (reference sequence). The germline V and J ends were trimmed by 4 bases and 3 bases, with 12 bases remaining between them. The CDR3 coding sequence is TGTGCCAGCAGCCTACACGGCTTTGAAGAGACCCAGTACTTC. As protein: CASSLHGFEETQYF.

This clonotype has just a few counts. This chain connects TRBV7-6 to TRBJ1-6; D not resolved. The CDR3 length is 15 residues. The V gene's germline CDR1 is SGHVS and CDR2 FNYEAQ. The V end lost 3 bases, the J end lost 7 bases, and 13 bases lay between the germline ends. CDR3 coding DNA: TGTGCCAGCAGCTTCACTTCAGTGGCAAATTCACCCCTCCACTTT. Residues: CASSFTSVANSPLHF.

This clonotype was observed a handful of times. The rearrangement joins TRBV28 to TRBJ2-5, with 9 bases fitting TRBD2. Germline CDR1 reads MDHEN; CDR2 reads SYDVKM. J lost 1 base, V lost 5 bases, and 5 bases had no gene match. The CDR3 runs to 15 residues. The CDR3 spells CASSLAGLSQETQYF. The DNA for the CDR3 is TGTGCCAGCAGTCTAGCGGGACTAAGCCAAGAGACCCAGTACTTC.

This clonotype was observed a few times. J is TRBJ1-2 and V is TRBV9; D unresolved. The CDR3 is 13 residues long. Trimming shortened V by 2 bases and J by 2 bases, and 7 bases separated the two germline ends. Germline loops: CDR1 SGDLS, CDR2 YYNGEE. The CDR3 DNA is TGTGCCAGCAGCGTTGCCCAGAACTATGGCTACACCTTC. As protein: CASSVAQNYGYTF.